This T cell receptor (beta chain) emerged from a study of T cell changes during pregnancy in multiple sclerosis. The assay was immunoSEQ multiplex PCR, and TCRdb's table has in-frame clones only and misses some. The sample consists of 45,000 to 60,000 clones, around 92% of them appearing once. CDR1 MNHEY and CDR2 SVGAGI come from the germline V gene. V trimming: 9 bases; J trimming: 2 bases; junction bases outside the gene matches: 3. The CDR3 spans 14 residues. Sequenced material: CD4+ T cells from peripheral blood mononuclear cells, taken in the second trimester of pregnancy. The chain carries TRBV6-5 and TRBJ2-6; 8 bases fit TRBD1. This TCR was recovered from a female donor with multiple sclerosis, enrolled in a pregnancy study. CDR3 residues: CASPGGPGANVLTF. For the CDR3, the DNA is TGTGCCAGTCCAGGGGGCCCTGGGGCCAACGTCCTGACTTTC.